This T cell receptor (beta chain) was documented in a study of monozygotic twins with inflammatory bowel disease. Study outcomes and limitations: A reduction in TCRbeta diversity (inverse Simpson) was seen in IBD patients relative to healthy co-twins. Findings did not support one strong IBD-associated signal or clonotype.

A template switching step added UMIs, each with a 6-nucleotide sample barcode. TCRdb derives one entry per CDR3 protein from the 5' RACE reads, leaving out DNA. This listing includes approximately 400,000 distinct CDR3 sequences. Comments on this clonotype: What it binds is not known.

From germline, CDR1 is LNHDA and CDR2 SQIVND (reference sequence). This CDR3 has 15 residues. The specimen sequenced was blood. The TCR originated in a human donor with ulcerative colitis or Crohn's disease, or a healthy co-twin of an affected twin (not recorded which). The chain has TRBV19 and TRBJ2-1; without DNA, the TCRdb call of TRBD1 cannot be checked. The chain's CDR3 is CASSIRGFEGNEQFF.